The 13 T cell receptor beta chains presented below share a single source sample, sequenced in a study of blood T cell repertoires in COVID-19. The assay was immunoSEQ multiplex PCR, and TCRdb's table has in-frame clones only and misses some. The profile shows about 36,000 clones, 65% to 80% of them singletons. The sample comprised peripheral blood. These receptors all stem from a man aged 55 to 69 with active COVID-19.

The genes are TRBV7-2 and TRBJ2-5, with TRBD2 matching 10 bases. CDR1 is SGHTA and CDR2 is FQGNSA in the germline V gene. Trimming at V came to 4 bases and at J to 7 bases, leaving 6 bases not matched to a gene. This CDR3 region has 14 residues. CDR3 loop: CASSSGAGGRTQYF. The DNA of the CDR3 is TGTGCCAGCAGCTCAGGAGCGGGGGGGCGGACCCAGTACTTC.

This chain connects TRBV4-1 to TRBJ1-5; D is uncertain. The CDR3 spans 14 residues. Germline V lookup: CDR1 MGHRA, CDR2 YSYEKL. With 0 bases removed from V and 2 bases from J, the gap between germline ends came to 5 bases. CDR3: CASSQESGNQPQHF. The CDR3 nucleotides are TGCGCCAGCAGCCAAGAATCCGGCAATCAGCCCCAGCATTTT.

The chain uses TRBV5-1 and TRBJ2-7; 8 bases agree with TRBD2. Germline lookup yields CDR1 SGHRS and CDR2 YFSETQ. With 0 bases clipped from V and 3 bases from J, the junction kept 2 bases outside the gene matches. The CDR3 is 14 amino acids. CDR3 DNA: TGCGCCAGCAGCTTGGGGACTAGCAGCTACGAGCAGTACTTC. Encoded protein: CASSLGTSSYEQYF.

This clone has a single count. The CDR3 DNA follows: TGTGCCAGTAGTATGGACACCTTTTATGGCTACACCTTC. Amino acids: CASSMDTFYGYTF. The V gene is TRBV19, the J gene TRBJ1-2, with TRBD1 as a possible D gene (5 bases). Germline-derived CDR1 and CDR2 are LNHDA and SQIVND (reference sequence). The V end lost 3 bases, the J end lost 5 bases, and 10 bases lay between the germline ends. This CDR3 is built from 13 residues.

This clone was counted a single time. The chain links TRBV3-1 (or the pseudogene TRBV3-2) to TRBJ2-2; the D is unclear. Germline lookup yields CDR1 LGHDT and CDR2 YNNKEL (reference sequence). The CDR3 is 13 residues long. The V end lost 2 bases, the J end lost 5 bases, and 6 bases lay between the germline ends. In DNA form, the CDR3 reads TGTGCCAGCAGCCAAACAAGAACCGGGGAGCTGTTTTTT. Translated, it gives CASSQTRTGELFF.

The chain recombines TRBV4-1 with TRBJ1-6, with TRBD1 matching 7 bases. V lost 3 bases to trimming and J lost 4 bases; unmatched junction nucleotides: 9. The CDR3 extends over 17 amino acids. CDR1 and CDR2 from the germline V gene are MGHRA and YSYEKL. CDR3 bases: TGCGCCAGCAGCCATGTCGTCCCGGGACAGTATAATTCACCCCTCCACTTT. Translation gives CASSHVVPGQYNSPLHF.

The chain couples TRBV5-4 to TRBJ2-7, with D perhaps matching TRBD2 (5 bases). The CDR3 is made up of 13 amino acids. V lost 1 base to trimming and J lost 7 bases, with 12 bases between them. Germline-derived CDR1 and CDR2 are SGHNT and YYREEE (reference sequence). The CDR3 DNA is TGTGCCAGCAGCTTGCAGTTCTCGGGGGAGCAGTACTTC. Translated, it gives CASSLQFSGEQYF.

This rearrangement joins TRBV19 to TRBJ2-7; 7 bases fit TRBD1. From germline, CDR1 is LNHDA and CDR2 SQIVND (reference sequence). The CDR3 contains 13 residues. J was trimmed by 4 bases and V by 5 bases; bases with no gene match: 5. The CDR3 spells CASSLGTAYEQYF. The CDR3 bases are TGTGCCAGTAGTCTAGGGACAGCTTACGAGCAGTACTTC.

The chain employs TRBV6-1 and TRBJ2-1, with TRBD2 matching over 10 bases. CDR3 length equals 16 residues. V lost 3 bases, J lost 0 bases, and 2 bases stayed unmatched. Germline assignment: CDR1 MNHNS and CDR2 SASEGT. The CDR3 bases are TGTGCCAGCAGTGAGCAGCGGGGGGGCTCCTACAATGAGCAGTTCTTC. It encodes CASSEQRGGSYNEQFF.

The J gene is TRBJ1-6, the V gene TRBV19; 10 bases are shared with TRBD1. CDR3 length equals 15 residues. V was clipped by 5 bases and J by 10 bases; unmatched bases: 8. Germline CDR1 is LNHDA and CDR2 is SQIVND (reference sequence). The CDR3, as DNA: TGTGCCAGTAGTCTTCCCGGGACAGGGGACTCACCCCTCCACTTT. This codes for CASSLPGTGDSPLHF.

This clone was counted between two and nine times. V and J are TRBV9 and TRBJ2-7; a weak D match, TRBD1 (6 bases). Germline-derived CDR1 and CDR2 are SGDLS and YYNGEE. The CDR3 is made up of 15 amino acids. Trimming took off 3 bases at V and 2 bases at J, with 15 bases between the two ends. CDR3 nucleotides: TGTGCCAGCAGCGCTTTACAGGGCGCCACCTACGAGCAGTACTTC. Its protein is CASSALQGATYEQYF. The full variable domain, completed using reference TRBV9 and TRBJ2-7, is DSGVTQTPKHLITATGQRVTLRCSPRSGDLSVYWYQQSLDQGLQFLIQYYNGEERAKGNILERFSAQQFPDLHSELNLSSLELGDSALYFCASSALQGATYEQYFGPGTRLTVT.

The J gene is TRBJ1-1, the V gene TRBV5-6; no clear D gene. Per the germline V gene, CDR1 is SGHDT and CDR2 is YYEEEE. The V end was cut by 2 bases, the J end by 4 bases, with 12 bases between. The CDR3 loop spans 14 amino acids. The CDR3 region has the DNA TGTGCCAGCAGCTTTCTCGGGGTACCCACTGAAGCTTTCTTT. This codes for CASSFLGVPTEAFF. The variable domain in full, with the rest retrieved from reference TRBV5-6 and TRBJ1-1, is DAGVTQSPTHLIKTRGQQVTLRCSPKSGHDTVSWYQQALGQGPQFIFQYYEEEERQRGNFPDRFSGHQFPNYSSELNVNALLLGDSALYLCASSFLGVPTEAFFGQGTRLTVV.

This sequence joins TRBV19 and TRBJ1-6, with a tentative D call TRBD1 (5 bases). Germline CDR1 and CDR2: LNHDA and SQIVND (reference sequence). This CDR3 is 13 amino acids long. V was pared by 4 bases and J by 10 bases, with 11 bases between. The CDR3 region is CASSTTGISPLHF. CDR3 DNA: TGTGCCAGTAGTACCACAGGAATCTCACCCCTCCACTTT.